This passage covers 23 T cell receptor beta chains from one sample sequenced in a study of STAT5B mutations in CD4+ large granular lymphocyte leukemia. Assay: immunoSEQ multiplex PCR; the TCRdb copy retains only in-frame clones and omits some. This table holds about 31,000 clones, about 76% found once. Sequencing used CD4+ T cells from blood buffy coats. These TCRs come from a human donor in good health.

There are a few counts of this clone. The gene calls are TRBV9 and TRBJ2-3; no reliable D call. V lost 3 bases and J 5 bases, leaving 10 bases between the germline ends. This CDR3 is 13 amino acids long. Germline CDR1 and CDR2: SGDLS and YYNGEE. DNA of the CDR3: TGTGCCAGCAGCGAGACGGCCCGAGATACGCAGTATTTT. It codes for CASSETARDTQYF.

V and J are TRBV11-3 and TRBJ1-6; the D is unclear. The CDR3 runs to 17 residues. Trimming stripped 5 bases from V and 2 bases from J, with 16 bases between. Germline loops: CDR1 SGHNT, CDR2 YENEEA. CDR3 amino acids: CASSQRRPKTYNSPLHF. The CDR3 DNA follows: TGTGCCAGCAGCCAGAGGAGGCCTAAGACCTATAATTCACCCCTCCACTTT.

This clone was detected only a few times. The V gene is TRBV2, the J gene TRBJ1-4; no definite D call. Trimming shortened V by 5 bases and J by 4 bases, and 8 bases separated the two germline ends. The germline V gene encodes CDR1 SNHLY and CDR2 FYNNEI. This CDR3 spans 13 amino acids. The CDR3 DNA sequence: TGTGCCAGCAGTAACAGTCATAATGAAAAACTGTTTTTT. This sequence encodes CASSNSHNEKLFF.

The genes are TRBV19 and TRBJ1-1; unclear D gene. The germline V gene encodes CDR1 LNHDA and CDR2 SQIVND (reference sequence). The CDR3 is 14 residues long. V was clipped by 6 bases and J by 1 base, with 12 bases between them. Here the CDR3 DNA reads TGTGCCAGTAGACCTCGGACGGAGAACACTGAAGCTTTCTTT. This codes for CASRPRTENTEAFF.

This clone has a single count. V and J are TRBV11-2 and TRBJ2-1; 11 bases are a match to TRBD2. CDR3 length: 17 amino acids. V lost 5 bases and J lost 1; bases outside the gene matches: 7. Looked up from germline, CDR1 is SGHAT and CDR2 is FQNNGV. CDR3 nucleotide sequence: TGTGCCAGCAGCACTCGGGGACTAGCGGTTTCCTACAATGAGCAGTTCTTC. It encodes CASSTRGLAVSYNEQFF.

The chain uses TRBV28 and TRBJ2-3; TRBD2 is a possible D gene (6 bases). Germline CDR1 reads MDHEN; CDR2 reads SYDVKM. The CDR3 sequence is 14 residues long. Trimming took off 5 bases at V and 2 bases at J, with 11 bases between the two ends. CDR3 sequence: CASSAPGDTDTQYF. CDR3 nucleotides: TGTGCCAGCAGTGCCCCGGGGGACACAGATACGCAGTATTTT.

This chain links TRBV28 with TRBJ2-7; the D gene is possibly TRBD2 (7 bases). CDR3 length: 14 amino acids. Germline V gene lookup returns CDR1 MDHEN and CDR2 SYDVKM. The V end was cut by 2 bases, the J end by 3 bases, with 11 bases between. As DNA, the CDR3 is TGTGCCAGCAGTTTAGGGGGGGCGGACTACGAGCAGTACGTC. It yields the protein CASSLGGADYEQYV.

The V gene is TRBV5-1, the J gene TRBJ2-1, with 11 bases lining up with TRBD2. The CDR3 is 16 amino acids. Germline values: CDR1 SGHRS, CDR2 YFSETQ. The V and J ends lost 1 base and 5 bases, in that order; junction bases with no gene match: 5. CDR3 sequence reads: CASSLTGTSGHNEQFF. The CDR3 DNA follows: TGCGCCAGCAGCTTGACCGGGACTAGCGGACACAATGAGCAGTTCTTC. The complete variable domain, with remaining parts taken from reference TRBV5-1 and TRBJ2-1, reads KAGVTQTPRYLIKTRGQQVTLSCSPISGHRSVSWYQQTPGQGLQFLFEYFSETQRNKGNFPGRFSGRQFSNSRSEMNVSTLELGDSALYLCASSLTGTSGHNEQFFGPGTRLTVL.

The V call is TRBV18, the J call TRBJ2-5; perhaps TRBD1 as D (5 bases). Trimming shortened V by 3 bases and J by 3 bases, and 8 bases separated the two germline ends. CDR1 is KGHSH and CDR2 is LQKENI in the germline V gene. The CDR3 is 13 residues long. CDR3 in DNA: TGTGCCAGCTCACCTGGACAAGAAGAGACCCAGTACTTC. This encodes CASSPGQEETQYF. The full variable domain, completed using reference TRBV18 and TRBJ2-5, is NAGVMQNPRHLVRRRGQEARLRCSPMKGHSHVYWYRQLPEEGLKFMVYLQKENIIDESGMPKERFSAEFPKEGPSILRIQQVVRGDSAAYFCASSPGQEETQYFGPGTRLLVL.

V is TRBV4-2 and J is TRBJ2-7; 8 nucleotides agree with TRBD2. This CDR3 comprises 17 residues. Looked up from germline, CDR1 is LGHNA and CDR2 is YNFKEQ. The V and J ends lost 0 bases and 0 bases, in that order; junction bases with no gene match: 7. CDR3 bases: TGTGCCAGCAGCCAAGATCTTGCCAGCGGGAGCTCCTACGAGCAGTACTTC. Its translation: CASSQDLASGSSYEQYF.

CDR3 loop: CASSLYLSSSGGSTDTQYF. CDR3 DNA: TGTGCCAGCAGTCTTTACCTCTCCTCCAGCGGGGGTAGCACAGATACGCAGTATTTT. The rearrangement uses TRBV28 and TRBJ2-3; 8 bases map to TRBD2. The junction had 16 bases not matched to a gene; V was cut back by 5 bases and J by 0 bases. The germline V gene encodes CDR1 MDHEN and CDR2 SYDVKM. CDR3 length: 19 amino acids.

The genes are TRBV28 and TRBJ2-3, with 7 bases identical to TRBD1. The CDR3 is made up of 14 amino acids. V shed 5 bases, J shed 2 bases, and the junction held 4 bases outside the gene matches. Per the germline V gene, CDR1 is MDHEN and CDR2 is SYDVKM. CDR3 DNA: TGTGCCAGCAGTAGACAGGGCGCCACAGATACGCAGTATTTT. Its protein product is CASSRQGATDTQYF.

This clone was picked up a small number of times. V and J are TRBV25-1 and TRBJ2-5; D is unclear. The CDR3 runs 14 residues. V was shortened by 3 bases and J by 3 bases, with 11 bases between the two germline ends. In germline, CDR1 is MGHDK, CDR2 SYGVNS. CDR3 in amino acids: CASSDLRFKETQYF. The CDR3 DNA is TGTGCCAGCAGTGATTTAAGGTTCAAAGAGACCCAGTACTTC.

This clone was found a few times. CDR3 protein: CASSPGVQENTGELFF. CDR3 DNA sequence: TGTGCCAGCTCACCAGGTGTACAGGAGAACACCGGGGAGCTGTTTTTT. The chain uses TRBV18 and TRBJ2-2; D might be TRBD1 (5 bases). The CDR3 covers 16 residues. With 2 bases removed from V and 1 base from J, the gap between germline ends came to 11 bases. CDR1 and CDR2 from the germline V gene are KGHSH and LQKENI.

V usage is TRBV29-1 and J usage is TRBJ2-5; TRBD1 matches at 9 bases. This CDR3 comprises 14 residues. Germline trimming cut 6 bases from V and 2 bases from J; bases unmatched to any gene: 7. Germline V gene data show CDR1 as SQVTM and CDR2 as ANQGSEA. The CDR3: CSVKDRGIQETQYF. CDR3 nucleotides: TGCAGCGTCAAGGACAGGGGCATACAAGAGACCCAGTACTTC.

The chain recombines TRBV5-5 with TRBJ1-1; D gene ambiguous. CDR3 size: 14 residues. V lost 7 bases and J lost 7, with 20 bases in between. Germline CDR1 reads SGHKS; CDR2 reads YYEKEE (reference sequence). Written as DNA, the CDR3 is TGTGCCAGCCAGCCGACTACGGGGAGGTTTGAAGCTTTCTTT. Encoded protein: CASQPTTGRFEAFF.

The chain uses TRBV11-2 and TRBJ2-3, with TRBD1 matching 8 bases. V shed 5 bases, J shed 2 bases, and the junction held 3 bases outside the gene matches. The CDR3 covers 14 residues. Germline V gives CDR1 SGHAT, CDR2 FQNNGV. The CDR3 sequence is CASSPDRVTDTQYF. CDR3 nucleotide sequence: TGTGCCAGCAGCCCGGACAGGGTCACAGATACGCAGTATTTT.

This clone came up a few times. The V call is TRBV4-1, the J call TRBJ1-4; the D gene is possibly TRBD1 (5 bases). The germline gives CDR1 MGHRA, CDR2 YSYEKL. This CDR3 is 20 amino acids long. V was cut by 0 bases and J by 0 bases, with 20 bases left in between. The chain's CDR3 is CASSQDNSGTADATNEKLFF. The CDR3, as DNA: TGCGCCAGCAGCCAAGATAATTCGGGGACCGCCGATGCAACTAATGAAAAACTGTTTTTT.

The chain combines TRBV19 with TRBJ1-1; tentative D call: TRBD1 (5 bases). Germline V gene data show CDR1 as LNHDA and CDR2 as SQIVND (reference sequence). Deletions cut 6 bases from V and 6 bases from J, with 17 bases between. CDR3 size: 14 residues. CDR3 loop: CASRSAARGAEAFF. The CDR3 bases are TGTGCCAGTAGATCGGCGGCTCGGGGGGCTGAAGCTTTCTTT. Full variable domain (remainder filled in from reference TRBV19 and TRBJ1-1): DGGITQSPKYLFRKEGQNVTLSCEQNLNHDAMYWYRQDPGQGLRLIYYSQIVNDFQKGDIAEGYSVSREKKESFPLTVTSAQKNPTAFYLCASRSAARGAEAFFGQGTRLTVV.

This sequence joins TRBV2 and TRBJ1-1; TRBD1 matches 8 bases. The V and J ends lost 6 bases and 6 bases, in that order; junction bases with no gene match: 12. This CDR3 contains 15 residues. CDR1 and CDR2 from the germline V gene are SNHLY and FYNNEI. The CDR3 DNA follows: TGTGCCAGCAGCCTTACCGGGACAGGTACAGCTGAAGCTTTCTTT. It encodes CASSLTGTGTAEAFF.

The V gene is TRBV27, the J gene TRBJ2-1, with D possibly being TRBD2 (6 bases). CDR3 length equals 15 residues. V was trimmed by 2 bases and J by 0 bases, leaving 8 bases between them. From germline, CDR1 is MNHEY and CDR2 SMNVEV (reference sequence). The CDR3 is CASSLLATSYNEQFF. In nucleotides, the CDR3 is TGTGCCAGCAGTTTACTAGCGACCTCCTACAATGAGCAGTTCTTC.

This chain connects TRBV7-4 to TRBJ1-2, with a tentative D call TRBD1 (5 bases). Germline V gene sequence: CDR1 SGHVT, CDR2 SQSDAQ. This CDR3 is built from 16 residues. The V gene lost 1 base and the J gene lost 6 bases, with 18 bases spanning the gap. The CDR3 DNA is TGTGCCAGCAGCTTAGTGGGTACCCACAGGCTACATGGCTACACCTTC. It yields the protein CASSLVGTHRLHGYTF.

The gene calls are TRBV2 and TRBJ1-1; D is unresolved. Germline CDR1 reads SNHLY; CDR2 reads FYNNEI. Trimming pared 7 bases from V and 3 bases from J, leaving 12 bases between. The CDR3 loop spans 13 amino acids. For the CDR3, the DNA is TGTGCCAGCAAACGGGATGGGGACACTGAAGCTTTCTTT. It codes for CASKRDGDTEAFF.